This entry lists 17 T cell receptor beta chains sequenced from one sample in a study of shared clonotypes between healthy human individuals. Using immunoSEQ multiplex PCR, the repertoire was profiled, and TCRdb retains in-frame clones only, with some absent. The data hold millions of clones, with approximately 95% observed a single time. Material: naive CD4+ T cells from PBMCs. Subset denoted: CD45RA+ positively selected. These receptors were obtained from a man between 18 and 35 years old in good health. Some clones in this sample may be carry-over from other donors' samples.

This clone appeared once. The chain employs TRBV7-2 and TRBJ2-1, with D maybe TRBD2 (6 bases). This CDR3 region has 15 residues. V gave up 5 bases and J gave up 4 bases, with 15 bases separating them. Germline lookup yields CDR1 SGHTA and CDR2 FQGNSA. The CDR3 here is CASSPGAGSYNEQFF. The CDR3 nucleotides are TGTGCCAGCAGCCCCGGAGCGGGTTCATACAATGAGCAGTTCTTC.

The genes are TRBV30 and TRBJ1-1, with D uncertain. This CDR3 contains 14 residues. CDR1 and CDR2 from the germline V gene are GTSNPN and SVGIG (reference sequence). Trimming took 4 bases from V and 3 from J, leaving 15 bases between them. Here the CDR3 reads CAWMTPWFYTEAFF. The CDR3 DNA reads TGTGCCTGGATGACCCCGTGGTTCTACACTGAAGCTTTCTTT.

V gene TRBV2 combines with J gene TRBJ2-1; possibly TRBD2 for D (5 bases). Per germline, CDR1 SNHLY and CDR2 FYNNEI. The CDR3 totals 15 residues. With 3 bases removed from V and 0 bases from J, the gap between germline ends came to 9 bases. The DNA of the CDR3 is TGTGCCAGCAGTGAGGGAGAGGGCTCCTACAATGAGCAGTTCTTC. Residues: CASSEGEGSYNEQFF.

About this clone itself: Other DNA sequences in this sample translate to the same CDR3. The rearrangement joins TRBV5-1 to TRBJ2-5; D unclear. Looked up from germline, CDR1 is SGHRS and CDR2 is YFSETQ. V was shortened by 4 bases and J by 0 bases, with 4 bases between the two germline ends. The CDR3 covers 12 residues. In DNA, the CDR3 is TGCGCCAGCAGCCTAGACCAAGAGACCCAGTACTTC. It specifies CASSLDQETQYF.

This clone has just one count. The chain joins TRBV2 to TRBJ2-7; 7 positions agree with TRBD1. V lost 7 bases to trimming and J lost 2 bases; unmatched junction nucleotides: 5. This CDR3 contains 13 residues. The germline V gene has CDR1 SNHLY and CDR2 FYNNEI. CDR3 amino acids: CASKTGTAYEQYF. The CDR3 nucleotides read TGTGCCAGCAAAACCGGGACAGCCTACGAGCAGTACTTC.

The chain uses TRBV18 and TRBJ2-5, with D perhaps TRBD2 (6 bases). Germline V gives CDR1 KGHSH, CDR2 LQKENI. CDR3 size: 15 residues. The germline V and J ends were trimmed by 4 bases and 4 bases, with 16 bases remaining between them. CDR3 coding DNA: TGTGCCAGCTCACGAATCGGGGGACGGACAGAGACCCAGTACTTC. The encoded protein is CASSRIGGRTETQYF.

CDR3 in DNA: TGTGCCAGCAGCTTCAGGGTGAATGAAAAACTGTTTTTT. This encodes CASSFRVNEKLFF. V gene TRBV28 combines with J gene TRBJ1-4, with D perhaps matching TRBD1 (5 bases). Germline V gene lookup returns CDR1 MDHEN and CDR2 SYDVKM. The CDR3 spans 13 residues. Deletions cut 6 bases from V and 5 bases from J, with 10 bases between.

The rearrangement uses TRBV27 and TRBJ2-7; D not certain. Germline CDR1 and CDR2: MNHEY and SMNVEV (reference sequence). Trimming removed 4 bases at V and 12 bases at J, with 13 bases between. This CDR3 spans 11 amino acids. The CDR3 DNA reads as TGTGCCAGCAGTTATGGCCAACTCTGGTACTTC. This gives the protein CASSYGQLWYF.

This chain joins TRBV5-1 and TRBJ2-3, with 7 bases aligning to TRBD2. V shed 2 bases, J shed 2 bases, and the junction held 5 bases outside the gene matches. The germline V gene has CDR1 SGHRS and CDR2 YFSETQ. The CDR3 extends over 15 amino acids. The CDR3 sequence: CASSFGRENTDTQYF. As DNA, the CDR3 is TGCGCCAGCAGCTTCGGGCGGGAGAACACAGATACGCAGTATTTT. The full variable domain, completed using reference TRBV5-1 and TRBJ2-3, is KAGVTQTPRYLIKTRGQQVTLSCSPISGHRSVSWYQQTPGQGLQFLFEYFSETQRNKGNFPGRFSGRQFSNSRSEMNVSTLELGDSALYLCASSFGRENTDTQYFGPGTRLTVL.

This clone occurred once. The chain has TRBV5-1 and TRBJ2-2; D unresolved. Looked up from germline, CDR1 is SGHRS and CDR2 is YFSETQ. Trimming cost V 0 bases and J 1 base, with 7 bases left between them. The length of the CDR3 is 15 residues. CDR3 DNA sequence: TGCGCCAGCAGCTTGGATGCAGGGAACACCGGGGAGCTGTTTTTT. This sequence encodes CASSLDAGNTGELFF.

V gene TRBV21-1 combines with J gene TRBJ2-3; the table gives TRBD1 as D, unverified against the DNA. TRBV21-1 counts as a pseudogene. This CDR3 region has 16 residues. CDR3 nucleotides: TGTGCCAGCAGCAAAGGTCACAGTCCTTACACAGATACGCAGTATTTT. As protein: CASSKGHSPYTDTQYF.

This chain links TRBV7-7 with TRBJ2-2, with D tentatively TRBD2 (6 bases). V lost 1 base and J 3 bases, leaving 12 bases between the germline ends. The CDR3 consists of 16 residues. Germline values: CDR1 SSHAT, CDR2 FNYEAQ (reference sequence). CDR3 DNA: TGTGCCAGCAGCTTAGGTTCGGGACTCGACACCGGGGAGCTGTTTTTT. Translating it yields CASSLGSGLDTGELFF. Using reference TRBV7-7 and TRBJ2-2 for the parts outside the CDR3, the full variable domain is GAGVSQSPRYKVTKRGQDVTLRCDPISSHATLYWYQQALGQGPEFLTYFNYEAQPDKSGLPSDRFSAERPEGSISTLTIQRTEQRDSAMYRCASSLGSGLDTGELFFGEGSRLTVL.

On this clone itself: Distinct nucleotide sequences in the sample also encode this CDR3. The rearrangement uses TRBV28 and TRBJ1-2; the D is unclear. Germline V lookup: CDR1 MDHEN, CDR2 SYDVKM. V lost 4 bases to trimming and J lost 0 bases, with 9 bases between them. The CDR3 is made up of 14 amino acids. The chain's CDR3 is CASSSGGSNYGYTF. CDR3 bases: TGTGCCAGCAGTTCCGGCGGCTCTAACTATGGCTACACCTTC.

V gene TRBV6-6 combines with J gene TRBJ2-5; 11 bases are a match to TRBD1. With V trimmed by 2 bases and J by 1 base, 0 bases remained unmatched. The CDR3 is 15 residues long. Germline assignment: CDR1 MNHNY and CDR2 SVGAGI (reference sequence). CDR3 loop: CASSYGTGGQETQYF. DNA of the CDR3: TGTGCCAGCAGTTACGGGACAGGGGGCCAAGAGACCCAGTACTTC.

The J gene is TRBJ2-7, the V gene TRBV2, with TRBD2 matching over 9 bases. The germline gives CDR1 SNHLY, CDR2 FYNNEI. V dropped 6 bases and J dropped 4; count of bases not matched to a gene: 10. There are 15 residues in the CDR3. CDR3 DNA sequence: TGTGCCAGCAGAACCTTCCTGCGGGAGGGTTACGAGCAGTACTTC. This encodes CASRTFLREGYEQYF.

The chain employs TRBV6-1 and TRBJ2-6; no reliable D call. The CDR3 loop spans 16 amino acids. CDR1 is MNHNS, CDR2 SASEGT, per germline. Deletions cut 4 bases from V and 0 bases from J, with 10 bases between. The CDR3 DNA follows: TGTGCCAGCAGTGGGCACGTTCGCTCTGGGGCCAACGTCCTGACTTTC. It codes for CASSGHVRSGANVLTF.

V is TRBV6-1 and J is TRBJ2-7; 11 bases agree with TRBD2. This CDR3 contains 15 residues. With V trimmed by 5 bases and J by 3 bases, 6 bases remained unmatched. Looked up from germline, CDR1 is MNHNS and CDR2 is SASEGT. The CDR3 DNA sequence: TGTGCCAGCAGTCTACTAGCGGGAGACCTCTACGAGCAGTACTTC. Translated, it gives CASSLLAGDLYEQYF.